The TCR beta chain under discussion was sequenced for a study of shared clonotypes between healthy human individuals. Clones were read by immunoSEQ multiplex PCR, and TCRdb kept only the in-frame ones, dropping some. Of over a million clones in the sample, under 99% were seen once. The sample consisted of naive CD4+ T cells sorted from blood. Subset given: CD45RA+ positively selected. The receptor was isolated from a man aged 30-40 years in good health.

The CDR3 here is CASSPPGPGELFF. The CDR3, as DNA: TGTGCCAGCTCACCACCGGGGCCCGGGGAGCTGTTTTTT. The J gene is TRBJ2-2, the V gene TRBV18; tentatively, D is TRBD1 (5 bases). The germline V gene has CDR1 KGHSH and CDR2 LQKENI. V was cut by 0 bases and J by 6 bases, with 5 bases left in between. The length of the CDR3 is 13 residues.